The 27 T cell receptor beta chains below come from one sample, sequenced in a study of T cell clonality in common variable immunodeficiency. This table comes from immunoSEQ multiplex PCR, and its TCRdb copy is limited to in-frame clones, with some not included. The sample gives roughly 23,000 clones, none seen only once, and the top ten clones hold roughly 9.6%. Study-level results: Fewer deletions and N-nucleotide insertions were reportedly seen in common variable immunodeficiency TCR beta sequences.

Antigen specificity for these receptors is unknown. Sequenced input: peripheral blood mononuclear cells. These receptors came from a human donor with common variable immunodeficiency.

Worth noting for this clone: The sequenced fragment ends 3 residues before the CDR3 boundary, so the rest is inferred from the germline J gene. The V gene is TRBV5-1, the J gene TRBJ2-1, with D unclear. The CDR3 loop spans 13 amino acids. V dropped 0 bases and J dropped 4 bases, with 5 bases sitting between them. The germline CDR1 and CDR2 sequences are SGHRS and YFSETQ. The CDR3 region is CASSLGLYNEQFF. Incomplete CDR3 DNA: TGCGCCAGCAGCTTGGGCCTATACAATGAG.

This clone has ten or more counts. The read ends 3 residues early relative to the CDR3; the germline J gene fills the gap. This chain links TRBV2 with TRBJ1-2, with 10 bases matching TRBD1. J gave up 7 bases and V 5 bases, and 13 bases lay outside the gene matches. This CDR3 is built from 16 residues. Germline CDR1 reads SNHLY; CDR2 reads FYNNEI. Incomplete CDR3 DNA: TGTGCCAGCAGTCGTACCCAGGGACAGGGGCTAGGTGGC. Translation gives CASSRTQGQGLGG. The entire CDR3 reads CASSRTQGQGLGGYTF.

This clone showed up just a few times. The CDR3 is cut off 3 residues early in the read; its end comes from the germline J gene. This chain connects TRBV19 to TRBJ1-1, with 8 bases lining up with TRBD1. Germline loops: CDR1 LNHDA, CDR2 SQIVND (reference sequence). The ends lost 5 bases at V and 4 bases at J; junction bases unmatched: 6. This CDR3 comprises 14 residues. The CDR3 DNA, read in part, is TGTGCCAGTAGTGTCGGACAGGGCTTCACTGAA. This gives the protein CASSVGQGFTE. The full CDR3 protein reads CASSVGQGFTEAFF.

This clone appeared a few times. The CDR3 sequence is CASSGGVNYGYTF. The sequenced part of the CDR3 DNA is TGTGCCAGCAGTGGGGGGGTTAACTATGGC. The chain uses TRBV6-1 and TRBJ1-2; TRBD1 might be the D (5 bases). The CDR3 goes on 3 residues after the read ends, and that part is filled in from the germline J gene. The germline gives CDR1 MNHNS, CDR2 SASEGT. There are 13 residues in the CDR3. V was shortened by 4 bases and J by 1 base, with 7 bases between the two germline ends.

As regards this clone: The read ends 3 residues shy of where the CDR3 ends; the end is completed using the germline J gene. The V call is TRBV30, the J call TRBJ1-3, with D tentatively TRBD1 (6 bases). V was trimmed by 5 bases and J by 2 bases, leaving 25 bases between them. Germline V lookup: CDR1 GTSNPN, CDR2 SVGIG (reference sequence). The CDR3 loop spans 18 amino acids. The covered CDR3 bases are TGTGCCTGGGAAAGGGGGATTGCAGAGGGATACGCTGGAAACACC. Amino acid sequence: CAWERGIAEGYAGNT. The entire CDR3 reads CAWERGIAEGYAGNTIYF.

This clone was seen more than once but under ten times. The read ends 3 residues before the CDR3 terminus; that terminus is restored from the germline J gene. This rearrangement joins TRBV10-3 to TRBJ1-6; TRBD1 matches at 8 bases. This CDR3 spans 14 amino acids. V gave up 10 bases and J gave up 5 bases; unmatched junction bases: 7. CDR1 and CDR2 from the germline V gene are ENHRY and SYGVKD. CDR3 bases read: TGTGCCACCCGTGGACAGGGAGATAATTCACCC. It translates to CATRGQGDNSP. The CDR3 in full is CATRGQGDNSPLHF.

This clone was counted a few times. The read is 3 residues too short to cover the CDR3 end, so that end is filled in from the germline J gene. The chain couples TRBV30 to TRBJ1-5, with D unclear. V shed 2 bases and J shed 1 base, with 9 bases lying between them. Germline CDR1 and CDR2: GTSNPN and SVGIG (reference sequence). This CDR3 has 14 amino acids. The CDR3 bases that were read are TGTGCCTGGAGTCTCTCAGGAAGCAATCAGCCC. Translation: CAWSLSGSNQP. The full-length CDR3 reads as CAWSLSGSNQPQHF.

About this clone itself: The CDR3 end lies 3 residues beyond the end of the read and is filled in from the germline J gene. This chain joins TRBV23-1 and TRBJ2-6; D gene ambiguous. TRBV23-1 belongs to the ORF category, with a function that is uncertain. This CDR3 spans 17 amino acids. V lost 0 bases and J lost 2, with 11 bases in between. The CDR3 sequence is CASSQSKGEAGANVLTF. The DNA read from the CDR3 is TGCGCCAGCAGTCAATCAAAGGGTGAAGCTGGGGCCAACGTC.

Of note for this clone: The sequenced fragment ends 3 residues before the CDR3 boundary, so the rest is inferred from the germline J gene. The V call is TRBV11-2, the J call TRBJ2-5, with TRBD2 as a possible D gene (5 bases). Germline values: CDR1 SGHAT, CDR2 FQNNGV. Trimming pared 1 base from V and 4 bases from J, leaving 10 bases between. There are 14 residues in the CDR3. CDR3 DNA (partial): TGTGCCAGCAGCTTAGTCCTAGCCGGAGAGACC. Its protein product is CASSLVLAGET. In full, the CDR3 reads CASSLVLAGETQYF.

There are many counts of this clone. The sequenced fragment ends 3 residues before the CDR3 boundary, so the rest is inferred from the germline J gene. This chain connects TRBV20-1 to TRBJ2-5, with 8 positions matching TRBD1. The CDR3 runs to 13 residues. Germline trimming cut 6 bases from V and 2 bases from J; bases unmatched to any gene: 5. Germline V gene sequence: CDR1 DFQATT, CDR2 SNEGSKA (reference sequence). CDR3 bases read: TGCAGTGCCCCGGGACAGGATCAAGAGACC. The encoded protein is CSAPGQDQET. The entire CDR3 sequence reads CSAPGQDQETQYF.

This clone showed up many times. The read falls 3 residues short of the CDR3 end, and the missing part is taken from the germline J gene. The rearrangement links TRBV29-1 to TRBJ1-2; D is unclear. V lost 1 base to trimming and J lost 6 bases, with 15 bases between them. This CDR3 spans 14 amino acids. CDR1 and CDR2 from the germline V gene are SQVTM and ANQGSEA. The CDR3 is CSVEVPGSNHGYTF. Partial CDR3 DNA: TGCAGCGTTGAAGTTCCGGGGAGTAATCATGGC.

This clone has more than one count but fewer than ten. The read comes to an end 3 residues before the CDR3 does, leaving the germline J gene to fill in the end. The chain is built from TRBV20-1 and TRBJ1-2, with 10 bases fitting TRBD1. J gave up 3 bases and V 6 bases, and 4 bases lay outside the gene matches. The CDR3 covers 13 residues. The V gene's germline CDR1 is DFQATT and CDR2 SNEGSKA (reference sequence). CDR3 bases read: TGCAGTGCCCCCGGACAGGGGGACTATGGC. It codes for CSAPGQGDYG. The whole CDR3 sequence reads CSAPGQGDYGYTF.

As for this clone: The read finishes 3 residues shy of the CDR3 end, and the germline J gene is used to complete it. The chain combines TRBV2 with TRBJ2-7; 10 nucleotides match TRBD1. Trimming removed 6 bases from V and 5 bases from J; junction bases left unmatched: 4. CDR3 size: 13 residues. Germline V gives CDR1 SNHLY, CDR2 FYNNEI. CDR3 DNA (partial): TGTGCCAGCAGGGCCGGGACAGGGGACGAG. Its translation: CASRAGTGDE. The complete CDR3 sequence is CASRAGTGDEQYF.

This clone was seen at least ten times. Read coverage stops 3 residues before the CDR3 terminus; the germline J gene supplies the remainder. V gene TRBV19 combines with J gene TRBJ2-6; weak D call: TRBD2 (5 bases). The CDR3 runs to 15 residues. The germline gives CDR1 LNHDA, CDR2 SQIVND (reference sequence). The V gene lost 10 bases and the J gene lost 0 bases, with 13 bases spanning the gap. The covered CDR3 bases are TGTGCCACCGCGAACGGGGTCTCTGGGGCCAACGTC. It codes for CATANGVSGANV. The whole CDR3 region reads CATANGVSGANVLTF.

As to this clone: The CDR3 extends 3 residues past the end of the read, so its final part is completed from the germline J gene. This sequence joins TRBV7-2 and TRBJ1-5, with TRBD1 as a possible D gene (5 bases). The CDR3 is 14 amino acids. Germline V gene sequence: CDR1 SGHTA, CDR2 FQGNSA. Trimming took off 5 bases at V and 7 bases at J, with 15 bases between the two ends. The CDR3 DNA, read in part, is TGTGCCAGCAGCCCTAAGGGGACTGGACAGCCC. Translation gives CASSPKGTGQP. The complete CDR3 sequence is CASSPKGTGQPQHF.

The DNA read from the CDR3 is TGTGCCAGCAGTCGACAGGGGGTCGACACCGGGGAG. This encodes CASSRQGVDTGE. The CDR3 in its entirety is CASSRQGVDTGELFF. The chain has TRBV6-2 or TRBV6-3 and TRBJ2-2; TRBD1 aligns across 9 bases. The read gets to within 3 residues of the CDR3 end, and the germline J gene fills in the rest. Trimming took 5 bases from V and 3 from J; bases not matched to a gene: 4. The CDR3 is 15 residues long. Germline values: CDR1 MNHEY, CDR2 SVGEGT.

This clone was detected only a few times. The CDR3 goes on 3 residues after the read ends, and that part is filled in from the germline J gene. This chain connects TRBV7-9 to TRBJ1-2; D remains unclear. The CDR3 has 12 residues. Germline V gene lookup returns CDR1 SEHNR and CDR2 FQNEAQ (reference sequence). CDR3 sequence reads: CASTRFEEGYTF. The sequenced part of the CDR3 DNA is TGTGCCAGCACCCGGTTTGAAGAAGGC.

This clone was observed many times. The read stops 3 residues short of the end of the CDR3; the missing end is completed from the germline J gene. V usage is TRBV19 and J usage is TRBJ2-7; 9 nucleotides align to TRBD1. The CDR3 consists of 15 residues. In germline, CDR1 is LNHDA, CDR2 SQIVND (reference sequence). J was trimmed by 3 bases and V by 5 bases; bases with no gene match: 8. CDR3 sequence reads: CASSSRVTGGYEQYF. Incomplete CDR3 DNA: TGTGCCAGTAGTTCCCGTGTGACAGGGGGCTACGAG.

There are a few counts of this clone. The read terminates 3 residues ahead of where the CDR3 ends, so the germline J gene completes it. The gene calls are TRBV29-1 and TRBJ2-5, with 12 bases aligning to TRBD2. V shed 4 bases, J shed 5 bases, and the junction held 5 bases outside the gene matches. The CDR3 is 14 amino acids. The germline gives CDR1 SQVTM, CDR2 ANQGSEA. CDR3 DNA (partial): TGCAGCGTTGCGCCTAGCGGGAGGGAGGAGACC. Translation: CSVAPSGREET. The CDR3 in its entirety is CSVAPSGREETQYF. Combining the CDR3 with reference TRBV29-1 and TRBJ2-5 gives the whole variable domain SAVISQKPSRDICQRGTSLTIQCQVDSQVTMMFWYRQQPGQSLTLIATANQGSEATYESGFVIDKFPISRPNLTFSTLTVSNMSPEDSSIYLCSVAPSGREETQYFGPGTRLLVL.

By sample fraction, this clone is medium-sized. The read comes to an end 3 residues before the CDR3 does, leaving the germline J gene to fill in the end. The V call is TRBV20-1, the J call TRBJ1-1; D remains ambiguous. V lost 3 bases and J lost 5, with 13 bases in between. CDR3 size: 13 residues. Germline lookup yields CDR1 DFQATT and CDR2 SNEGSKA (reference sequence). The covered CDR3 bases are TGCAGTGCTAGTTCAGGAAGAGAGACTGAA. Residues: CSASSGRETE. The full CDR3 protein is CSASSGRETEAFF.

This clone was seen only a few times. The DNA ends 3 residues before the CDR3 does, and the rest of the CDR3 is filled in from the germline J gene. V and J are TRBV6-4 and TRBJ2-1; 7 positions match TRBD2. CDR1 is MRHNA and CDR2 is SNTAGT in the germline V gene. Unmatched junction bases numbered 8, after V lost 8 bases and J lost 1 base. The length of the CDR3 is 15 residues. The CDR3: CASSAGVNSYNEQFF. CDR3 bases read: TGTGCCAGCTCCGCGGGAGTAAATTCCTACAATGAG.

Comments on this clone: From the germline J gene comes the end of the CDR3, since the read stops 3 residues before it. V and J are TRBV5-1 and TRBJ2-2, with 8 bases aligning to TRBD1. The CDR3 sequence is 17 residues long. The germline V gene has CDR1 SGHRS and CDR2 YFSETQ. Germline trimming cut 0 bases from V and 4 bases from J; bases unmatched to any gene: 8. The CDR3 reads CASSLAPQGAPTGELFF. The sequenced part of the CDR3 DNA is TGCGCCAGCAGCTTGGCCCCTCAGGGGGCGCCCACCGGGGAG.

This clone was recorded at least ten times. The CDR3 is cut off 3 residues early in the read; its end comes from the germline J gene. The gene calls are TRBV29-1 and TRBJ1-2; D possibly corresponds to TRBD1 (5 bases). Trimming pared 3 bases from V and 1 base from J, leaving 12 bases between. CDR3 length: 14 amino acids. Looked up from germline, CDR1 is SQVTM and CDR2 is ANQGSEA. The DNA read from the CDR3 is TGCAGCGTTGAGGGGGGGAGAGGTAACTATGGC. It encodes CSVEGGRGNYG. The entire CDR3 is CSVEGGRGNYGYTF.

Ten or more counts support this clone. Read sequence stops 3 residues before the CDR3 end, and the germline J gene provides the missing end. This sequence joins TRBV7-9 and TRBJ2-7; the match to TRBD1 covers 8 bases. From germline, CDR1 is SEHNR and CDR2 FQNEAQ (reference sequence). Germline trimming cut 5 bases from V and 4 bases from J; bases unmatched to any gene: 4. This CDR3 is built from 13 residues. The CDR3 bases that were read are TGTGCCAGCAGCCCCCGGGACAGGTACGAG. As protein: CASSPRDRYE. The whole CDR3 protein is CASSPRDRYEQYF.

For this clone: Read sequence stops 3 residues before the CDR3 end, and the germline J gene provides the missing end. V usage is TRBV5-1 and J usage is TRBJ1-2; D is perhaps TRBD1 (6 bases). CDR3 length equals 14 residues. Per the germline V gene, CDR1 is SGHRS and CDR2 is YFSETQ. Deletions cut 4 bases from V and 7 bases from J, with 17 bases between. Partial CDR3 DNA: TGCGCCAGCAGCCCAACAGGGAGAGAGGGTGGC. Its protein is CASSPTGREGG. The whole CDR3 is CASSPTGREGGYTF.

Comments on this clone: Read sequence stops 3 residues before the CDR3 end, and the germline J gene provides the missing end. The chain uses TRBV7-8 and TRBJ2-7, with 16 positions matching TRBD2. The CDR3 is 17 amino acids. Per germline, CDR1 SGHVS and CDR2 FQNEAQ. With 4 bases clipped from V and 4 bases from J, the junction kept 7 bases outside the gene matches. The sequenced part of the CDR3 DNA is TGTGCCAGCAGCTCGGGACTAGCGGGGGGGCTTAGGTACGAG. It specifies CASSSGLAGGLRYE. The entire CDR3 is CASSSGLAGGLRYEQYF. Filled out from reference TRBV7-8 and TRBJ2-7, the complete variable domain reads GAGVSQSPRYKVAKRGQDVALRCDPISGHVSLFWYQQALGQGPEFLTYFQNEAQLDKSGLPSDRFFAERPEGSVSTLKIQRTQQEDSAVYLCASSSGLAGGLRYEQYFGPGTRLTVT.

This clone turned up a few times. The read ends 3 residues before the CDR3 terminus; that terminus is restored from the germline J gene. The chain employs TRBV30 and TRBJ2-7; D gene uncertain. This CDR3 region has 12 residues. Germline assignment: CDR1 GTSNPN and CDR2 SVGIG (reference sequence). The V end was cut by 0 bases, the J end by 6 bases, with 9 bases between. CDR3 bases read: TGTGCCTGGAGTGTCCTCGCCGGCGAG. Amino acid sequence: CAWSVLAGE. The entire CDR3 sequence reads CAWSVLAGEQYF.